Following are 30 T cell receptor beta chains from one sample sequenced in a study of breast tumors, draining lymph nodes, adjacent tissues. Breast cancer patients provided tissue from their axillary draining lymph nodes. TCRdb called the multiplex PCR reads again in MiXCR, with one record for every CDR3 protein. The repertoire holds about 80,000 distinct CDR3 sequences, roughly a fifth seen once, with about 2.4% in the top ten. Sequenced material: axillary lymph node tissue. All receptors derive from a female donor with breast cancer. Some clones in this sample may be carry-over from other donors' samples.

This clonotype has ten or more counts. The chain joins TRBV11-3 to TRBJ1-6; no clear D gene. Germline CDR1 is SGHNT and CDR2 is YENEEA. The germline V and J ends were trimmed by 4 bases and 6 bases, with 10 bases remaining between them. The CDR3 spans 14 residues. This CDR3 is CASSWTVVNSPLHF. The CDR3, as DNA: TGTGCCAGCAGCTGGACGGTTGTTAATTCACCCCTCCACTTT.

The V call is TRBV20-1, the J call TRBJ1-1; D is possibly TRBD1 (5 bases). The CDR3 sequence is 12 residues long. V lost 6 bases to trimming and J lost 6 bases, with 14 bases between them. Germline V gene lookup returns CDR1 DFQATT and CDR2 SNEGSKA (reference sequence). The CDR3 is CSALTVTAEAFF. The CDR3 bases are TGCAGTGCCTTGACAGTCACGGCTGAAGCTTTCTTT.

By its share, this clonotype is medium-sized. The chain recombines TRBV7-3 with TRBJ2-1; weak D call: TRBD2 (6 bases). The V gene lost 0 bases and the J gene lost 7 bases, with 7 bases spanning the gap. CDR1 is SGHTA, CDR2 FQGTGA, per germline. The CDR3 totals 13 residues. The CDR3 region is CASSLTGGNEQFF. For the CDR3, the DNA is TGTGCCAGCAGCTTAACGGGGGGTAATGAGCAGTTCTTC.

This clonotype was counted at least ten times. The chain has TRBV7-3 and TRBJ2-5; 12 bases match TRBD2. The CDR3 spans 17 residues. Germline loops: CDR1 SGHTA, CDR2 FQGTGA. After removal of 1 base from V and 4 bases from J, the junction contained 7 bases not matched to a gene. The CDR3: CASSLIGLAGTVETQYF. The CDR3 nucleotides read TGTGCCAGCAGCTTAATTGGACTAGCGGGAACCGTAGAGACCCAGTACTTC.

Note on this clonotype: This may arise from a read error, as a much more abundant clone is one base away. The rearrangement uses TRBV11-2 and TRBJ2-7; weak D call: TRBD2 (5 bases). The germline V gene has CDR1 SGHAT and CDR2 FQNNGV. V lost 5 bases, J lost 0 bases, and 17 bases lay in between. The CDR3 runs 16 residues. CDR3 in amino acids: CASSTNGVSASYEQYF. CDR3 bases: TGTGCCAGCAGCACAAATGGGGTTAGCGCCTCCTACGAGCAGTACTTC.

This clonotype was counted ten times or more. CDR3 loop: CASSTGGLTDTQYF. The CDR3 DNA reads TGTGCCAGCAGTACAGGGGGCCTGACAGATACGCAGTATTTT. This chain uses TRBV6-1 with TRBJ2-3; 9 nucleotides align to TRBD1. V trimming: 5 bases; J trimming: 3 bases; junction bases outside the gene matches: 3. Germline V lookup: CDR1 MNHNS, CDR2 SASEGT. The CDR3 extends over 14 amino acids.

This clonotype was observed many times. The J gene is TRBJ2-7, the V gene TRBV19; 8 positions match TRBD1. The CDR3 sequence is 15 residues long. Germline trimming cut 5 bases from V and 7 bases from J; bases unmatched to any gene: 13. Per germline, CDR1 LNHDA and CDR2 SQIVND (reference sequence). CDR3 loop: CASSSQDRDVGEQYF. DNA for the CDR3: TGTGCCAGTAGTTCACAGGACAGGGACGTCGGTGAGCAGTACTTC.

This clonotype was seen only once. This chain connects TRBV6-2 or TRBV6-3 to TRBJ1-1, with TRBD1 as a possible D gene (5 bases). The CDR3 contains 15 residues. V was trimmed by 7 bases and J by 6 bases, leaving 21 bases between them. Germline-derived CDR1 and CDR2 are MNHEY and SVGEGT. The CDR3 spells CASTEQNGGVPEAFF. The DNA of the CDR3 is TGTGCCAGCACCGAACAAAATGGGGGAGTCCCTGAAGCTTTCTTT.

This clonotype was recorded at least ten times. This chain joins TRBV19 and TRBJ2-3, with D possibly matching TRBD2 (6 bases). The V gene's germline CDR1 is LNHDA and CDR2 SQIVND (reference sequence). V gave up 9 bases and J gave up 0 bases, with 16 bases separating them. This CDR3 is 15 amino acids long. The CDR3 nucleotides read TGTGCCAGCGGAAAGGGACTTACTAGCACAGATACGCAGTATTTT. As protein: CASGKGLTSTDTQYF.

This clonotype was seen repeatedly, ten times or more. The rearrangement uses TRBV11-2 and TRBJ2-1; perhaps TRBD2 as D (5 bases). V dropped 5 bases and J dropped 5 bases, with 7 bases sitting between them. Per the germline V gene, CDR1 is SGHAT and CDR2 is FQNNGV. CDR3 length equals 12 residues. The CDR3 spells CASSREDNEQFF. The CDR3 nucleotides read TGTGCCAGCAGCCGGGAAGACAATGAGCAGTTCTTC.

Comments on this clonotype: Just one base apart from a much larger clone, this may be a read error. The genes are TRBV19 and TRBJ1-5; D possibly corresponds to TRBD1 (5 bases). This CDR3 spans 15 amino acids. CDR1 is LNHDA, CDR2 SQIVND, per germline (reference sequence). The CDR3 sequence: CAGSLLLGPNQPQHF. The CDR3 region has the DNA TGTGCCGGTAGTCTCCTCTTGGGGCCAAATCAGCCCCAGCATTTT.

This clonotype was observed many times. The chain combines TRBV12-3 or TRBV12-4 with TRBJ2-3; D is possibly TRBD1 (6 bases). Trimming left V 1 base short and J 1 base short, with 12 bases between. This CDR3 spans 16 amino acids. The CDR3 coding sequence is TGTGCCAGCAGTTTAGGGAGGAGACAGGGCACAGATACGCAGTATTTT. This gives the protein CASSLGRRQGTDTQYF.

Ten or more counts support this clonotype. The J gene is TRBJ1-6, the V gene TRBV9; D might be TRBD1 (5 bases). From germline, CDR1 is SGDLS and CDR2 YYNGEE. V shed 4 bases and J shed 5 bases, with 13 bases lying between them. CDR3 size: 15 residues. The CDR3 DNA reads as TGTGCCAGCAGCCGAGGGGAGGTTCATAATTCACCCCTCCACTTT. Residues: CASSRGEVHNSPLHF.

This clonotype was recorded at least ten times. The rearrangement uses TRBV5-1 and TRBJ2-3; a possible D gene is TRBD2 (7 bases). Germline CDR1 SGHRS, CDR2 YFSETQ. V lost 0 bases to trimming and J lost 7 bases, with 15 bases between them. The CDR3 has 15 residues. CDR3 in amino acids: CASSLGRGGRNTQYF. DNA of the CDR3: TGCGCCAGCAGCTTGGGTAGGGGGGGGCGAAATACGCAGTATTTT.

This clonotype was observed a handful of times. J is TRBJ2-3 and V is TRBV3-1; D is unclear. This CDR3 comprises 17 residues. V lost 1 base and J 4 bases, leaving 18 bases between the germline ends. Germline CDR1 and CDR2: LGHDT and YNNKEL (reference sequence). In nucleotides, the CDR3 is TGTGCCAGCAGCCAAGCCGGTGGTGGCGTGACTTCAGATACGCAGTATTTT. Protein sequence: CASSQAGGGVTSDTQYF.

Ten or more counts support this clonotype. V gene TRBV4-2 combines with J gene TRBJ2-7; 7 nucleotides match TRBD2. Per the germline V gene, CDR1 is LGHNA and CDR2 is YNFKEQ. The V and J ends lost 1 base and 3 bases, in that order; junction bases with no gene match: 3. The CDR3 sequence is 14 residues long. The CDR3 DNA is TGTGCCAGCAGCCAAGTAGGGGAGGGCTACGAGCAGTACTTC. Amino acids: CASSQVGEGYEQYF.

This clonotype was counted at least ten times. This chain links TRBV20-1 with TRBJ2-1; TRBD2 matches at 12 bases. The germline V gene encodes CDR1 DFQATT and CDR2 SNEGSKA (reference sequence). After removal of 6 bases from V and 9 bases from J, the junction contained 12 bases not matched to a gene. This CDR3 spans 15 amino acids. Here the CDR3 reads CSANRLAGVRGEQFF. In nucleotides, the CDR3 is TGCAGTGCAAACCGACTAGCGGGAGTGAGGGGTGAGCAGTTCTTC.

This clonotype was seen once. The rearrangement links TRBV20-1 to TRBJ1-1, with D possibly TRBD1 on 6 matching bases. Germline CDR1 reads DFQATT; CDR2 reads SNEGSKA (reference sequence). The CDR3 has 13 residues. V lost 5 bases to trimming and J lost 6 bases, with 16 bases between them. The CDR3 spells CSAWDTYGAEAFF. The CDR3 bases are TGCAGTGCTTGGGACACTTACGGCGCTGAAGCTTTCTTT.

This clonotype occurred many times. V gene TRBV4-1 combines with J gene TRBJ1-5, with unresolved D. The CDR3 extends over 14 amino acids. V dropped 0 bases and J dropped 7 bases, with 10 bases sitting between them. Germline V gene sequence: CDR1 MGHRA, CDR2 YSYEKL. Written as DNA, the CDR3 is TGCGCCAGCAGCCAAGATATCCGCGACCAGCCCCAGCATTTT. Its translation: CASSQDIRDQPQHF.

There are many counts of this clonotype. This chain links TRBV6-2 or TRBV6-3 with TRBJ2-1; the D gene could be TRBD1 or TRBD2 (6 bases each). The CDR3 runs to 14 residues. V was cut by 5 bases and J by 7 bases, with 15 bases left in between. The germline V gene has CDR1 MNHEY and CDR2 SVGEGT. The CDR3 reads CASSPRQGRNEQFF. The CDR3 DNA reads as TGTGCCAGCAGTCCACGTCAGGGGAGGAATGAGCAGTTCTTC.

A remark on this clonotype: Its ends do not fully match the called genes, so a read error is possible. The gene calls are TRBV28 and TRBJ2-7; 7 nucleotides agree with TRBD2. In germline, CDR1 is MDHEN, CDR2 SYDVKM. The CDR3 has 14 amino acids. The DNA for the CDR3 is TGTGCCAGCAGTCGCGCGGGGGACTCCTACGAGCAGCACTTC. Residues: CASSRAGDSYEQHF.

The chain links TRBV28 to TRBJ2-3, with D possibly TRBD2 on 5 matching bases. Germline V lookup: CDR1 MDHEN, CDR2 SYDVKM. The CDR3 is made up of 13 amino acids. Trimming cost V 6 bases and J 5 bases, with 12 bases left between them. CDR3 amino acids: CASRWTGLDTQYF. The CDR3 DNA reads as TGTGCCAGCAGATGGACGGGGTTAGATACGCAGTATTTT.

This clonotype was seen many times. The V gene is TRBV10-3, the J gene TRBJ2-1; 13 nucleotides agree with TRBD2. The CDR3 spans 14 residues. V lost 5 bases and J lost 15; bases outside the gene matches: 10. CDR1 and CDR2 from the germline V gene are ENHRY and SYGVKD. The CDR3 nucleotides are TGTGCCATCAGTCCGGGACTAGCGGGGATCATACTGTTCTTC. It encodes CAISPGLAGIILFF.

As concerns this clonotype: The junction differs from germline at one of its ends, possibly a read error. The genes are TRBV5-1 and TRBJ1-2; 9 bases are shared with TRBD1. The CDR3 extends over 15 amino acids. Germline CDR1 is SGHRS and CDR2 is YFSETQ. The CDR3 sequence is CASGMWTGASDGFAF. The CDR3 DNA is TGCGCCAGCGGTATGTGGACAGGGGCCTCCGATGGCTTCGCCTTC.

The sample holds many counts of this clonotype. CDR3 sequence reads: CASSFETRGSYNEQFF. DNA of the CDR3: TGTGCCAGCAGCTTTGAAACTAGGGGGTCCTACAATGAGCAGTTCTTC. The chain couples TRBV5-8 to TRBJ2-1; tentative D call: TRBD1 (6 bases). CDR3 size: 16 residues. The V end lost 2 bases, the J end lost 1 base, and 13 bases lay between the germline ends. Looked up from germline, CDR1 is SGHTS and CDR2 is YDEGEE.

This clonotype was observed at least ten times. The V gene is TRBV4-1, the J gene TRBJ2-7; D uncertain. This CDR3 has 15 residues. Deletions cut 0 bases from V and 3 bases from J, with 12 bases between. Germline CDR1 reads MGHRA; CDR2 reads YSYEKL. The DNA of the CDR3 is TGCGCCAGCAGCCAAGATAACACAGAGATCTACGAGCAGTACTTC. The encoded protein is CASSQDNTEIYEQYF.

This clonotype has ten or more counts. The chain combines TRBV5-1 with TRBJ1-2; TRBD1 matches 9 bases. With 4 bases clipped from V and 3 bases from J, the junction kept 10 bases outside the gene matches. This CDR3 has 16 residues. The germline V gene encodes CDR1 SGHRS and CDR2 YFSETQ. This CDR3 reads CASSTDRDRADYGYTF. The CDR3 coding sequence is TGCGCCAGCAGCACGGACCGGGACAGGGCCGACTATGGCTACACCTTC.

This clonotype was counted ten times or more. V and J are TRBV9 and TRBJ2-1; D is tentatively TRBD1 or TRBD2 (5 bases each). Germline V gene lookup returns CDR1 SGDLS and CDR2 YYNGEE. The CDR3 runs 15 residues. V was shortened by 2 bases and J by 0 bases, with 9 bases between the two germline ends. This CDR3 is CASSVGGISYNEQFF. For the CDR3, the DNA is TGTGCCAGCAGCGTTGGGGGAATCTCCTACAATGAGCAGTTCTTC. Supplemented by reference TRBV9 and TRBJ2-1, the full variable domain reads DSGVTQTPKHLITATGQRVTLRCSPRSGDLSVYWYQQSLDQGLQFLIQYYNGEERAKGNILERFSAQQFPDLHSELNLSSLELGDSALYFCASSVGGISYNEQFFGPGTRLTVL.

At least ten counts were recorded for this clonotype. The V call is TRBV11-2, the J call TRBJ2-1; 12 positions match TRBD2. Per germline, CDR1 SGHAT and CDR2 FQNNGV. Trimming took 0 bases from V and 6 from J; bases not matched to a gene: 3. The length of the CDR3 is 16 residues. The CDR3 spells CASSLDKTSGSNEQFF. The CDR3 bases are TGTGCCAGCAGCTTAGATAAGACTAGCGGGAGCAATGAGCAGTTCTTC.

In its sample, this clonotype was seen once. The chain combines TRBV6-6 with TRBJ1-1; maybe TRBD1 (6 bases). CDR1 is MNHNY, CDR2 SVGAGI, per germline (reference sequence). The CDR3 is made up of 14 amino acids. V lost 4 bases and J lost 1, with 10 bases in between. CDR3 nucleotides: TGTGCCAGCAGTTTAAGGACAGAGAACACTGAAGCTTTCTTT. Encoded protein: CASSLRTENTEAFF.